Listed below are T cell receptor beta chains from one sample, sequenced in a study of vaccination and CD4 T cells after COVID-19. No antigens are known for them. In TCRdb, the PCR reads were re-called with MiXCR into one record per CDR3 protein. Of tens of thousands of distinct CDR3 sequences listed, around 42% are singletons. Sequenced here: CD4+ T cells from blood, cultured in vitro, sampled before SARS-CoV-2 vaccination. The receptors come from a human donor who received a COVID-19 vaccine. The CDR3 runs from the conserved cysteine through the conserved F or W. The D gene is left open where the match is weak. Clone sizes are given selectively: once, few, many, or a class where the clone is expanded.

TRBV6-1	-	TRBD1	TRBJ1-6	CASRGDSSYNSPLHF	TGTGCCAGCAGGGGGGACAGTTCCTATAATTCACCCCTCCACTTT
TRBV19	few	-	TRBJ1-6	CASSISADNSPLHF	TGTGCCAGTAGTATCTCCGCGGATAATTCACCCCTCCACTTT
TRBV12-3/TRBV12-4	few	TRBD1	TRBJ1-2	CASSFGTGSYGYTF	TGTGCCAGCAGTTTTGGGACAGGAAGTTATGGCTACACCTTC
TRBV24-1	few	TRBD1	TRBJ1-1	CATSDLGGAEAFF	TGTGCCACCAGTGATTTAGGGGGCGCGGAAGCTTTCTTT
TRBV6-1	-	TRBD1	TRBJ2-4	CASSERKTGGEGTKNIQYF	TGTGCCAGCAGTGAAAGGAAGACAGGGGGGGAGGGGACCAAAAACATTCAGTACTTC
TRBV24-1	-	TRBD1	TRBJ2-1	CATSDPDRVDEQFF	TGTGCCACCAGTGACCCTGACAGGGTGGATGAGCAGTTCTTC
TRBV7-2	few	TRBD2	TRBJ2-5	CASSLRAGGLETQYF	TGTGCCAGCAGCTTGAGGGCGGGGGGGCTAGAGACCCAGTACTTC
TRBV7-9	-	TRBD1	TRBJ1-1	CASSPGQGSTEAFF	TGTGCCAGCAGCCCCGGACAGGGGTCCACTGAAGCTTTCTTT
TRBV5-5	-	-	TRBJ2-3	CASRGGQGPMRGGTDTQYF	TGTGCCAGCAGGGGTGGACAGGGACCTATGCGGGGGGGCACAGATACGCAGTATTTT
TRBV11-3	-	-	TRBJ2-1	CASSLHEQFF	TGTGCCAGCAGCTTGCATGAGCAGTTCTTC
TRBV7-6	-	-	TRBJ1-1	CVSSLFESHEAFF	TGTGTCAGCAGCTTATTTGAGAGCCACGAAGCTTTCTTT
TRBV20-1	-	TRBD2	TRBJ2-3	CSATAWRTSGGSSTDTQYF	TGCAGTGCTACAGCTTGGAGGACTAGCGGGGGTTCCAGCACAGATACGCAGTATTTT
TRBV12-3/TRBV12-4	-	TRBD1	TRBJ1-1	CASTSRRQGLTEAFF	TGTGCCAGCACCAGTAGGCGACAGGGATTGACTGAAGCTTTCTTT
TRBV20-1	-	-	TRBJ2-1	CSASLRWDEQFF	TGCAGTGCTTCGCTTAGGTGGGATGAGCAGTTCTTC
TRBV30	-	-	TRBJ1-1	CAWSPRPSEAFF	TGTGCCTGGAGTCCAAGACCATCTGAAGCTTTCTTT
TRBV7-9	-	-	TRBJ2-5	CASSPYPRGASETQYF	TGTGCCAGCAGCCCCTATCCCAGGGGGGCGTCAGAGACCCAGTACTTC
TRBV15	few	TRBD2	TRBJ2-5	CATSRPTSGAQETQYF	TGTGCCACCAGCAGACCAACTAGCGGGGCACAAGAGACCCAGTACTTC
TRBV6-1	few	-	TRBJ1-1	CASSEVWTGSEAFF	TGTGCCAGCAGTGAAGTTTGGACCGGCTCTGAAGCTTTCTTT
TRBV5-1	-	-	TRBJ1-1	CASSLPTMNTEAFF	TGCGCCAGCAGCTTGCCAACCATGAACACTGAAGCTTTCTTT
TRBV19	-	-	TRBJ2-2	CASRPNTGELFF	TGTGCCAGTAGGCCAAACACCGGGGAGCTGTTTTTT
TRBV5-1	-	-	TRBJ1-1	CASSLVNSNTEAFF	TGCGCCAGCAGCTTGGTAAACAGCAACACTGAAGCTTTCTTT
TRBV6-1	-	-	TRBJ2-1	CASSGALYNEQFF	TGTGCCAGCAGCGGGGCCCTTTACAATGAGCAGTTCTTC
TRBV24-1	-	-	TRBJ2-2	CATSDLRAANTGELFF	TGTGCCACCAGTGATTTGAGGGCAGCGAACACCGGGGAGCTGTTTTTT
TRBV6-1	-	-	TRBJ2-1	CASRGHSTSSNEQFF	TGTGCCAGCAGGGGCCACAGTACCTCCTCCAATGAGCAGTTCTTC
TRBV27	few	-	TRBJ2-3	CASSLNSPGDTQYF	TGTGCCAGCAGTTTAAATAGTCCGGGTGATACGCAGTATTTT
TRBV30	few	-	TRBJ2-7	CAWSIPSGEQYF	TGTGCCTGGAGTATCCCCTCGGGTGAGCAGTACTTC
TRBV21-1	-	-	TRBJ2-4	CASSKPRRGGNIQYF	TGTGCCAGCAGCAAACCCCGGAGGGGGGGAAACATTCAGTACTTC
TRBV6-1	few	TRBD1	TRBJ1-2	CASRKTGGPYGYTF	TGTGCCAGCAGGAAGACAGGGGGCCCTTATGGCTACACCTTC
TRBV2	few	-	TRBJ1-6	CASSTWDRSPLHF	TGTGCCAGCAGCACATGGGATAGGTCACCCCTCCACTTT
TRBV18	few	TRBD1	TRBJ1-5	CASSPGQGGQPQHF	TGTGCCAGCTCACCTGGACAGGGGGGCCAGCCCCAGCATTTT
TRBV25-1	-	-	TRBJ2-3	CASTSWGSDTQYF	TGTGCCAGCACGAGCTGGGGCTCAGATACGCAGTATTTT
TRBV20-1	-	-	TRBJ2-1	CSARDQNRPSYNEQFF	TGCAGTGCTAGAGATCAGAACAGGCCATCCTACAATGAGCAGTTCTTC
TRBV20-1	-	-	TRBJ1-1	CSARDQRGGAFF	TGCAGTGCTAGAGATCAGCGCGGGGGAGCTTTCTTT
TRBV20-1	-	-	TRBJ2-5	CSASSPGLKGGTQYF	TGCAGTGCCAGTTCACCGGGACTGAAAGGGGGGACCCAGTACTTC
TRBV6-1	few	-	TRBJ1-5	CASSDQGSNQPQHF	TGTGCCAGCAGTGATCAGGGCAGCAATCAGCCCCAGCATTTT
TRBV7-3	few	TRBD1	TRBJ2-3	CASSQQGMVSDTQYF	TGTGCCAGCAGCCAACAGGGGATGGTTTCAGATACGCAGTATTTT
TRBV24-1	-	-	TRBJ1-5	CATSDPSVSNQPQHF	TGTGCCACCAGTGACCCGAGTGTTAGCAATCAGCCCCAGCATTTT
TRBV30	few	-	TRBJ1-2	CAWSGGVAGYTF	TGTGCCTGGAGTGGAGGGGTGGCTGGCTACACCTTC